The sequence of this T cell receptor (beta chain) was determined in a study of CD8 T cells in ankylosing spondylitis. Comments on this clonotype: What it recognizes is unknown.

CDR3 length equals 17 residues. V lost 0 bases to trimming and J lost 7 bases, with 18 bases between them. The germline V gene has CDR1 LNHNV and CDR2 YYDKDF (reference sequence). By quantitative 5'-RACE with molecular barcodes, the TCR beta libraries were made. Each CDR3 protein gets one entry after TCRdb re-called the 5' RACE reads with MiXCR. The table includes some 140,000 distinct CDR3 sequences, roughly 8% detected once. Regarding the study as a whole: Ankylosing spondylitis blood appeared to be characterized by a TCR beta motif of several highly homologous variants. Enrichment of disease-linked clones was reportedly significant in matched ankylosing spondylitis synovial fluid.

The genes are TRBV15 and TRBJ1-4, with D tentatively TRBD1 (6 bases). What was sequenced was synovial fluid, either unsorted or a sorted T cell fraction (not recorded which). This receptor was identified in a male donor with ankylosing spondylitis. CDR3 in amino acids: CATSRDLMGAAAEKLFF. CDR3 sequence (DNA): TGTGCCACCAGCAGAGATCTGATGGGGGCGGCCGCTGAAAAACTGTTTTTT.